Detailed here is one T cell receptor beta chain. The data belong to a study of beta chain features in type 1 diabetes. The isolated RNA, all of it, was reverse transcribed, so expressed TCRB transcripts were what got sequenced. Data came from immunoSEQ multiplex PCR; TCRdb stores just in-frame clones and leaves some out. Of some 44,000 clones in the sample, around 52% were seen once. CD45RO/CCR7/CD25/CD127/CD95/CD27 staining was used to isolate CD4+ naive, central memory, regulatory and stem cell-like memory cells by sorting. CDR3 length equals 13 residues. Germline V gene data show CDR1 as GTSNPN and CDR2 as SVGIG (reference sequence). V lost 4 bases, J lost 5 bases, and 4 bases stayed unmatched.

The V and J genes are TRBV30 and TRBJ1-1; 10 nucleotides align to TRBD1. Sequencing was done on a sample of Tregs from blood. The origin of this receptor is a woman aged 18-29 years in good health. CDR3 in amino acids: CAWNRDRGTEAFF. As DNA, the CDR3 is TGTGCCTGGAACCGGGACAGGGGTACTGAAGCTTTCTTT.